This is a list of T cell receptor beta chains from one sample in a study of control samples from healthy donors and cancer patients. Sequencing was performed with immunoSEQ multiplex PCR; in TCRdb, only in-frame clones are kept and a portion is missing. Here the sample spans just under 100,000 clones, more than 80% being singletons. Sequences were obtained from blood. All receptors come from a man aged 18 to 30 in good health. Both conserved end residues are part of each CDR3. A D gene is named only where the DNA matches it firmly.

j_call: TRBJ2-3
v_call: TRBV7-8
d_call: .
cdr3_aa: CASSLEGRTTQYF

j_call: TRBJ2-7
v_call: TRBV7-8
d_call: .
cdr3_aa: CASRLELASSYEQYF

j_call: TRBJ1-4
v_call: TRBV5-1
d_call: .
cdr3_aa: CASSLGQTINEKLFF

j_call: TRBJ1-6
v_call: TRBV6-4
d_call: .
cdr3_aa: CASRYDSTGSPLHF

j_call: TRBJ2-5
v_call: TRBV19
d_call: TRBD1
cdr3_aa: CASSAGQGVVETQYF

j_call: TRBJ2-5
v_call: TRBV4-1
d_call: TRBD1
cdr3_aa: CASSQFGYITGGGEETQYF

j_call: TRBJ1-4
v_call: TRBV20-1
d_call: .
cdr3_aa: CSGFNEKLFF

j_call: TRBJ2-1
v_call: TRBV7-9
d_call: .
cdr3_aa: CASSLGTFRVVNNEQFF

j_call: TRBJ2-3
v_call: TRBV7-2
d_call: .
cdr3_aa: CASSLKGATDTQYF

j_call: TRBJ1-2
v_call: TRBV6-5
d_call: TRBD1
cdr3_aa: CASRVRTGDDYGYTF

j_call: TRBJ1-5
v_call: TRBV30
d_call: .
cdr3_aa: CAWSVMGRYPENQPQHF

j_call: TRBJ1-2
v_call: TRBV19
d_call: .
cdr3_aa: CASRLSYGYTF

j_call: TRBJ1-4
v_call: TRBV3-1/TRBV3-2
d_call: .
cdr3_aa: CASSQDGFGSEKLFF

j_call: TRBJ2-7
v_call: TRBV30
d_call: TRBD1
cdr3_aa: CAWRRQGAAYEQYF

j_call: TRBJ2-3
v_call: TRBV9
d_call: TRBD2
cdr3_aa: CASSVGLAGGRSPTDTQYF

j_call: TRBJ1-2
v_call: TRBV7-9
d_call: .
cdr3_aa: CASSYAQQPRNRVTGGYTF

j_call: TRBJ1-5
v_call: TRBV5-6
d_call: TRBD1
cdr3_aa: CASSRQGASQPQHF

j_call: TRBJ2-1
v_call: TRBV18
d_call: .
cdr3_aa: CASSPQPVPGNEQFF

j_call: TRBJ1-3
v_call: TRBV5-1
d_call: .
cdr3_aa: CASSLGPGGGNTIYF

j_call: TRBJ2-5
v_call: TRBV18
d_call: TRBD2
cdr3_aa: CASSTGGVQETQYF

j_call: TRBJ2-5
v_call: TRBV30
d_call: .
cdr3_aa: CAWSVAGMTQYF

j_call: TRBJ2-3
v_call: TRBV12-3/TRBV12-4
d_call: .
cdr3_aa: CASSLFSDTQYF

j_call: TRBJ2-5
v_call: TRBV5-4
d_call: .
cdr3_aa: CASKGGLQETQYF

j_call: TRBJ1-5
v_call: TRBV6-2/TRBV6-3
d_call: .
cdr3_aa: CASSYVGSNQPQHF

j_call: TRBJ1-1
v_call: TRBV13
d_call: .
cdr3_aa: CASSYRGSPEAFF

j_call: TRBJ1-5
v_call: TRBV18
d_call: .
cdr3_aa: CASSLNLQQPQHF

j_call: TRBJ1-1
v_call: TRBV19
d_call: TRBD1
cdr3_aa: CASPGTGLNTEAFF

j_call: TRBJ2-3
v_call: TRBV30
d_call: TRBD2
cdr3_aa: CAGTSGRAVRDTQYF

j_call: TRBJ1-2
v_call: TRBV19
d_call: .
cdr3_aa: CASSIDTLALYGYTF

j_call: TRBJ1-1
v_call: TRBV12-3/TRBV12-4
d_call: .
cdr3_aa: CASSTGPRGTF

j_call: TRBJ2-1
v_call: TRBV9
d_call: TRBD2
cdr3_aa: CASSGSSGSSYNEQFF

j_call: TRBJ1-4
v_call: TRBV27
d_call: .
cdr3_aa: CASRSNEKLFF